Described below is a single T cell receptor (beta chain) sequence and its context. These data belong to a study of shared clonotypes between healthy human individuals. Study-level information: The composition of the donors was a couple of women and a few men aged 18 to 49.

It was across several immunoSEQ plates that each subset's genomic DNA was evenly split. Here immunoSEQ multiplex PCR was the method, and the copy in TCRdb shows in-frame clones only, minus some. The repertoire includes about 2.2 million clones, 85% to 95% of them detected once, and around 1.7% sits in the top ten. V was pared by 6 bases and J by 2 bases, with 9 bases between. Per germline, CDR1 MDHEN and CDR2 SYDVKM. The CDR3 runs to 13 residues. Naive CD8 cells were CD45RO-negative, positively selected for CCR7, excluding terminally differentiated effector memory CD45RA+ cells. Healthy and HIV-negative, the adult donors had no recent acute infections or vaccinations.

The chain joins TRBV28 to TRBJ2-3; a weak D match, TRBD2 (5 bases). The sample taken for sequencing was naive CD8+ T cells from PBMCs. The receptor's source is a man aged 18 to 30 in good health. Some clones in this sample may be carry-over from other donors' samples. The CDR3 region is CASSSLATDTQYF. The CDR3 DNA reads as TGTGCCAGCAGCTCCCTAGCCACAGATACGCAGTATTTT.